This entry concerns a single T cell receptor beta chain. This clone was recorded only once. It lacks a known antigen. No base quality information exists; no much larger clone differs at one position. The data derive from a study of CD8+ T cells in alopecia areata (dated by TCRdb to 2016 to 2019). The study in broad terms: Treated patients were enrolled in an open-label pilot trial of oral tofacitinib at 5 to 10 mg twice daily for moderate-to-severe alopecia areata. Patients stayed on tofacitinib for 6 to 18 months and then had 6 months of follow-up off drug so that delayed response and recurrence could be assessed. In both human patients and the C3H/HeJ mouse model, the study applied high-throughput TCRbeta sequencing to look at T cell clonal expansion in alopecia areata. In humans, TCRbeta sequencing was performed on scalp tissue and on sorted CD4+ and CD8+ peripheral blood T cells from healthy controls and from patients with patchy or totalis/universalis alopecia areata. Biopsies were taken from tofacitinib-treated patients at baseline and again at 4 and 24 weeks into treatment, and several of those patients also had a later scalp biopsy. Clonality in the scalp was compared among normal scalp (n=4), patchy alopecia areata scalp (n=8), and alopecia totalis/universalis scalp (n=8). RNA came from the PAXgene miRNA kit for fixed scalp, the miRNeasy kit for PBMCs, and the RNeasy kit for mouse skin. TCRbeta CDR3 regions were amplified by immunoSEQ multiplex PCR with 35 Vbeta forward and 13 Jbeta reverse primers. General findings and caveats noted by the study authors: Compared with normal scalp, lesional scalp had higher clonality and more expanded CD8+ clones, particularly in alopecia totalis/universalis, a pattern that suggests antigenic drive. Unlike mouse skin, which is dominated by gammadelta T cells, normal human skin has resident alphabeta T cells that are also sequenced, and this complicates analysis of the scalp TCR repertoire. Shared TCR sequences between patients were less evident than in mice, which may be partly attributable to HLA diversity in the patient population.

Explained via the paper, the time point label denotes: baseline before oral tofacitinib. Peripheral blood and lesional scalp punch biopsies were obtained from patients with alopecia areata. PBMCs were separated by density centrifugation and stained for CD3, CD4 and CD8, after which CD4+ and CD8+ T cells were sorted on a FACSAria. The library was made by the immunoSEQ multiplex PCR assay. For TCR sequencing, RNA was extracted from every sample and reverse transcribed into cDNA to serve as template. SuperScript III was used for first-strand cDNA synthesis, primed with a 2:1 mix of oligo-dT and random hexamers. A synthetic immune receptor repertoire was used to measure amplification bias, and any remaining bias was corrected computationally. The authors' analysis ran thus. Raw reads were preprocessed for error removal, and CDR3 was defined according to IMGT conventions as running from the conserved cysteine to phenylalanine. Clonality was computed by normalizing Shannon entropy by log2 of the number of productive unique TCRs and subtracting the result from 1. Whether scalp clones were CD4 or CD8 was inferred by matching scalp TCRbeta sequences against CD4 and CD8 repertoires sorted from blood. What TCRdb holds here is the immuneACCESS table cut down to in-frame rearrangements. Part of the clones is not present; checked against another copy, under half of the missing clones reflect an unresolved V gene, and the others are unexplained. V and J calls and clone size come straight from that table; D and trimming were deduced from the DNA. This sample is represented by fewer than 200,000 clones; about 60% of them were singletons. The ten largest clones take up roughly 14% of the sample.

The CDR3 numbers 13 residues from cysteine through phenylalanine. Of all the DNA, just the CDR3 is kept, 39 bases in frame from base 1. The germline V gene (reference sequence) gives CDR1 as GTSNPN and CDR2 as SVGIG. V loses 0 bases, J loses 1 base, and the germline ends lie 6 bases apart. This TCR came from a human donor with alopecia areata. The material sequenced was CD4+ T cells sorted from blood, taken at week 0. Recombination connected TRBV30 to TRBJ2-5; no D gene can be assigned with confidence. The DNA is TGTGCCTGGAGTGTATGGAGCCAAGAGACCCAGTACTTC. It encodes CAWSVWSQETQYF. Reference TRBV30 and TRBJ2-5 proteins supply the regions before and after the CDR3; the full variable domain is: SQTIHQWPATLVQPVGSPLSLECTVEGTSNPNLYWYRQAAGRGLQLLFYSVGIGQISSEVPQNLSASRPQDRQFILSSKKLLLSDSGFYLCAWSVWSQETQYFGPGTRLLVL.